The 13 T cell receptor beta chains below come from one sample, sequenced in a study of blood T cell repertoires in COVID-19. The repertoire was sequenced with immunoSEQ multiplex PCR; TCRdb's copy has only in-frame clones and lacks some. The sample carries 30,000 to 40,000 clones, 85% to 90% recorded once. The material sequenced was peripheral blood. These receptors were taken from a human donor with active COVID-19. The donor label of this sample is uncertain.

The rearrangement links TRBV18 to TRBJ2-3; TRBD2 matches 7 bases. V shed 2 bases, J shed 3 bases, and the junction held 5 bases outside the gene matches. CDR1 and CDR2 from the germline V gene are KGHSH and LQKENI. The CDR3 is 15 amino acids. The CDR3 DNA reads as TGTGCCAGCTCACCAGGACTAGTCGGGACAGATACGCAGTATTTT. This gives the protein CASSPGLVGTDTQYF. The full variable domain, its missing parts supplied by reference TRBV18 and TRBJ2-3, is NAGVMQNPRHLVRRRGQEARLRCSPMKGHSHVYWYRQLPEEGLKFMVYLQKENIIDESGMPKERFSAEFPKEGPSILRIQQVVRGDSAAYFCASSPGLVGTDTQYFGPGTRLTVL.

This chain connects TRBV7-8 to TRBJ2-2; D gene ambiguous. The CDR3 has 14 amino acids. V was cut by 2 bases and J by 1 base, with 5 bases left in between. In germline, CDR1 is SGHVS, CDR2 FQNEAQ. The CDR3 loop is CASSLIRNTGELFF. The CDR3 DNA follows: TGTGCCAGCAGCTTAATCAGGAACACCGGGGAGCTGTTTTTT.

The chain is built from TRBV12-3 or TRBV12-4 and TRBJ2-7, with D tentatively TRBD1 (6 bases). The CDR3 is 13 amino acids. Trimming removed 5 bases from V and 5 bases from J, with 13 bases in between. This CDR3 is CASSPSHRDEQYF. In nucleotides, the CDR3 is TGTGCCAGCAGTCCAAGCCACAGGGACGAGCAGTACTTC.

The chain has TRBV4-3 and TRBJ2-3; 7 bases match TRBD2. V shed 1 base, J shed 3 bases, and the junction held 1 base outside the gene matches. CDR3 length: 14 amino acids. The V gene's germline CDR1 is LGHNA and CDR2 YSLEER. The CDR3 bases are TGCGCCAGCAGCCAAGGACTAGCTACAGATACGCAGTATTTT. This gives the protein CASSQGLATDTQYF.

The chain recombines TRBV27 with TRBJ1-1, with no clear D. Trimming shortened V by 3 bases and J by 4 bases, and 9 bases separated the two germline ends. Germline CDR1 is MNHEY and CDR2 is SMNVEV (reference sequence). The CDR3 length is 13 residues. CDR3 nucleotide sequence: TGTGCCAGCAGTTTGTCTCGAGGCACTGAAGCTTTCTTT. Its translation is CASSLSRGTEAFF.

This chain links TRBV6-5 with TRBJ1-2; D call uncertain. CDR3 length: 14 residues. Germline-derived CDR1 and CDR2 are MNHEY and SVGAGI. V gave up 2 bases and J gave up 8 bases, with 15 bases separating them. CDR3 protein: CASSYVEGAGGYTF. The DNA of the CDR3 is TGTGCCAGCAGTTACGTAGAGGGCGCGGGCGGCTACACCTTC.

This clone was observed once. This sequence joins TRBV2 and TRBJ2-7; D is perhaps TRBD1 (5 bases). The germline V gene encodes CDR1 SNHLY and CDR2 FYNNEI. CDR3 length equals 16 residues. The germline V and J ends were trimmed by 1 base and 2 bases, with 15 bases remaining between them. The CDR3 bases are TGTGCCAGCAGTGAAGGGGGCAGGGTATCAACCTACGAGCAGTACTTC. This translates into CASSEGGRVSTYEQYF.

The chain couples TRBV5-4 to TRBJ2-2; D not certain. The V and J ends lost 0 bases and 0 bases respectively, with 12 bases between them. The V gene's germline CDR1 is SGHNT and CDR2 YYREEE (reference sequence). The CDR3 has 17 amino acids. This CDR3 reads CASSLVYVRSNTGELFF. CDR3 coding DNA: TGTGCCAGCAGCTTGGTTTATGTGAGGTCGAACACCGGGGAGCTGTTTTTT.

CDR3 sequence: CTSSQDSWLAGGLSTDTQYF. The CDR3 DNA reads TGCACCAGCAGCCAAGATAGCTGGCTAGCGGGGGGCCTGAGCACAGATACGCAGTATTTT. The chain has TRBV1 and TRBJ2-3; the table's D gene call, TRBD2, was not cross checked with the DNA. TRBV1 is a listed pseudogene. This CDR3 is 20 amino acids long.

The chain carries TRBV19 and TRBJ1-1; D possibly corresponds to TRBD1 (6 bases). The CDR3 has 14 residues. V was pared by 6 bases and J by 1 base, with 12 bases between. Germline values: CDR1 LNHDA, CDR2 SQIVND (reference sequence). The CDR3 DNA follows: TGTGCCAGTAGCGTACAGGGATCGAACACTGAAGCTTTCTTT. It is translated as CASSVQGSNTEAFF.

The gene calls are TRBV4-3 and TRBJ2-7; a possible D gene is TRBD2 (6 bases). V gave up 1 base and J gave up 0 bases, with 13 bases separating them. CDR1 is LGHNA, CDR2 YSLEER, per germline. This CDR3 is built from 16 residues. As DNA, the CDR3 is TGCGCCAGCAGCCAAGGGCATAGCGGAAGCTCCTACGAGCAGTACTTC. Its protein is CASSQGHSGSSYEQYF.

This sequence joins TRBV7-3 and TRBJ2-1, with 8 bases matching TRBD2. From germline, CDR1 is SGHTA and CDR2 FQGTGA. V lost 5 bases, J lost 2 bases, and 5 bases stayed unmatched. The CDR3 spans 15 residues. CDR3 residues: CASSATSGPYNEQFF. Written as DNA, the CDR3 is TGTGCCAGCAGCGCCACTAGCGGCCCCTACAATGAGCAGTTCTTC. Complete variable domain (other parts from reference TRBV7-3 and TRBJ2-1): GAGVSQTPSNKVTEKGKYVELRCDPISGHTALYWYRQSLGQGPEFLIYFQGTGAADDSGLPNDRFFAVRPEGSVSTLKIQRTERGDSAVYLCASSATSGPYNEQFFGPGTRLTVL.

V gene TRBV2 combines with J gene TRBJ1-3, with 11 bases aligning to TRBD1. The CDR3 extends over 15 amino acids. Looked up from germline, CDR1 is SNHLY and CDR2 is FYNNEI. Unmatched junction bases numbered 1, after V lost 6 bases and J lost 0 bases. Here the CDR3 DNA reads TGTGCCAGCAGAGGGACAGGGGGCTCTGGAAACACCATATATTTT. It translates to CASRGTGGSGNTIYF.